This T cell receptor (beta chain) emerged from a study of blood T cell repertoires in COVID-19. V gave up 4 bases and J gave up 6 bases; unmatched junction bases: 3. Germline CDR1 MNHEY, CDR2 SVGAGI. CDR3 length equals 13 residues. Assignments of participants to cohorts depended upon their own reported clinical history. Per the authors' pipeline: The authors estimated nucleated cell counts from reference gene primer amplification. The method was immunoSEQ multiplex PCR; TCRdb's version includes in-frame clones alone and lacks a portion of them. V and J calls and clone size are as listed in that table; D and trimming were resolved from the DNA. The table includes under 500,000 clones, 87% detected once.

The sample consisted of PBMCs or T cells enriched from blood (not recorded which). The rearrangement joins TRBV6-5 to TRBJ2-1; 7 bases are shared with TRBD1. The clonotype comes from a woman between 18 and 29 years old with acute COVID-19. CDR3 amino acids: CASSFRDSNEQFF. DNA for the CDR3: TGTGCCAGCAGTTTCCGGGACAGCAATGAGCAGTTCTTC.